This T cell receptor (beta chain) derives from a study of cytomegalovirus exposure and HLA in healthy donors. PCR used 60 Vbeta primers and 13 Jbeta primers. The assay was immunoSEQ multiplex PCR, and TCRdb's table has in-frame clones only and misses some. The sample has some 180,000 clones, 85% seen once. This receptor was identified in a woman between 45 and 65 years old in good health and CMV-seronegative. The sequencing sample was made of PBMCs.

The CDR3 region is CAWSVRRADTQYF. CDR3 sequence (DNA): TGTGCCTGGAGTGTAAGGCGGGCAGATACGCAGTATTTT. This chain joins TRBV30 and TRBJ2-3; maybe TRBD2 (5 bases). Germline V lookup: CDR1 GTSNPN, CDR2 SVGIG (reference sequence). The V end lost 0 bases, the J end lost 4 bases, and 8 bases lay between the germline ends. CDR3 length: 13 residues. The full variable domain, with the rest looked up from reference TRBV30 and TRBJ2-3, is SQTIHQWPATLVQPVGSPLSLECTVEGTSNPNLYWYRQAAGRGLQLLFYSVGIGQISSEVPQNLSASRPQDRQFILSSKKLLLSDSGFYLCAWSVRRADTQYFGPGTRLTVL.